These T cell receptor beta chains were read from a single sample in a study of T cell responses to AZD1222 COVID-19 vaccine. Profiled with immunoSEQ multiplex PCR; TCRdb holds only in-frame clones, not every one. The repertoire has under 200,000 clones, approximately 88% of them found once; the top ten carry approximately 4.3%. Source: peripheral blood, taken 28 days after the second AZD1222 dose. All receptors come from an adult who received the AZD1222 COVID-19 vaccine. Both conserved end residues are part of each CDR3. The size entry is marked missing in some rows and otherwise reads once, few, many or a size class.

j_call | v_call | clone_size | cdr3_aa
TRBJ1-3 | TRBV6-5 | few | CASRRDTAGNTIYF
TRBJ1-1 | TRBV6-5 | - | CASSYVSSGGWEAFF
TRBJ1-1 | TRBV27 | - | CASSLVPTDEAFF
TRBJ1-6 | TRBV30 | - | CAWAGTGNSPLHF
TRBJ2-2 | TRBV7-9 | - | CASSLIFSGGNTGELFF
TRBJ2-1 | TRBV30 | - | CAWKVSSYNEQFF
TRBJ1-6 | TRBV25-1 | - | CASRGQHNSPLHF
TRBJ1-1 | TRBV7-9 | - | CASSVIRSDTEAFF
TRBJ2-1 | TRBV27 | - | CASLTTGILFF
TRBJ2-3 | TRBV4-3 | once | CASSLSGGGDTQYF
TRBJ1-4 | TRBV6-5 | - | CASMRPEDEKLFF
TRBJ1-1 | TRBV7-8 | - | CASSSQGSSTEAFF
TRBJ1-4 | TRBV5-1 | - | CASSLAAGGGAEKLFF
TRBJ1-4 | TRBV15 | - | CATLGQGNEKLFF
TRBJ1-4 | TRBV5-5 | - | CASSLSAPGGEKLFF
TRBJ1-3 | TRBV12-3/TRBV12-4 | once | CASSYITTGEIYF
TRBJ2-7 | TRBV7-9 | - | CASSLGSYEQYF
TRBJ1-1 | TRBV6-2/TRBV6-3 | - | CASSYGHLDPEAFF
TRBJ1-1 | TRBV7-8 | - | CASSLRQYNTEAFF
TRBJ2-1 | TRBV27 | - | CASSSGFGNEQFF
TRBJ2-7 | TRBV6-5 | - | CASRTTGNYEQYF
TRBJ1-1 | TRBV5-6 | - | CASSLYREAFF
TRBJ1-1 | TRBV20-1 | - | CSARRGPEAFF